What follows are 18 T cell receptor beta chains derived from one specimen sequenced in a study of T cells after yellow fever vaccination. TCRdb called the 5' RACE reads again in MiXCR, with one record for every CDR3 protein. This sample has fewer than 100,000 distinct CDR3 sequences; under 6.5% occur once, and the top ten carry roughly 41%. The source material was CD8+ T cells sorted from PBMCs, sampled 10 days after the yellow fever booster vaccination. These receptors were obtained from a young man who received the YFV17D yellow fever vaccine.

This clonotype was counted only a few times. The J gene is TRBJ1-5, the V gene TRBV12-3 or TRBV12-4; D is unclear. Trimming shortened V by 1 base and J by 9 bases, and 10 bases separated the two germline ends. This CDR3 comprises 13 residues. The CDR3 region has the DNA TGTGCCAGCAGTTTAGTGGGTCCTCGGCCCCAGCATTTT. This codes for CASSLVGPRPQHF.

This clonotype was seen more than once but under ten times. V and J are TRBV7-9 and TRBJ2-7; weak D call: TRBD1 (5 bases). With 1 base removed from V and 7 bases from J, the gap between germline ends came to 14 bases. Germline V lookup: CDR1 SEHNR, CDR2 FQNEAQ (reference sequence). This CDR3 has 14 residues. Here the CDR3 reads CASSLGTPSLEQYF. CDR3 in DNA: TGTGCCAGCAGCTTAGGGACACCCTCTTTGGAGCAGTACTTC.

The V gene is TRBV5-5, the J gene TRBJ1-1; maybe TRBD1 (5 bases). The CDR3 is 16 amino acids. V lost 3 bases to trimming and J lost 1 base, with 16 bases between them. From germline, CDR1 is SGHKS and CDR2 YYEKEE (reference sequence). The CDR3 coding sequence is TGTGCCAGCAGCTCCCTTCGGAGGGGTGGGAACACTGAAGCTTTCTTT. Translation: CASSSLRRGGNTEAFF.

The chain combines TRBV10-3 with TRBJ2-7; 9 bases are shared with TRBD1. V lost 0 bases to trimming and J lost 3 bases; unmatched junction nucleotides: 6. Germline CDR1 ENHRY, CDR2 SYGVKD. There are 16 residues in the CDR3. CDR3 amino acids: CAISESTQDRGYEQYV. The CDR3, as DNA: TGTGCCATCAGTGAGTCGACCCAGGACAGGGGCTACGAGCAGTACGTC.

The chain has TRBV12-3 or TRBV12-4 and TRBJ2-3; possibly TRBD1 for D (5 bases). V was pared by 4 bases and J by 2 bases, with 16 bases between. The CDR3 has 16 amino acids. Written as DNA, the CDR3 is TGTGCCAGCAGTTCAGGGCCCCCCTACTACACAGATACGCAGTATTTT. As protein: CASSSGPPYYTDTQYF.

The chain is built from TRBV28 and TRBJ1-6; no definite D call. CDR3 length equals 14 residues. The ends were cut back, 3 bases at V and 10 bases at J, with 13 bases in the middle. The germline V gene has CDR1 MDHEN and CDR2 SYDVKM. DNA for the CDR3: TGTGCCAGCAGTTTCGAGACCCGGGCATCACCCCTCCACTTT. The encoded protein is CASSFETRASPLHF. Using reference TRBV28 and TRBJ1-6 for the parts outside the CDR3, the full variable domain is DVKVTQSSRYLVKRTGEKVFLECVQDMDHENMFWYRQDPGLGLRLIYFSYDVKMKEKGDIPEGYSVSREKKERFSLILESASTNQTSMYLCASSFETRASPLHFGNGTRLTVT.

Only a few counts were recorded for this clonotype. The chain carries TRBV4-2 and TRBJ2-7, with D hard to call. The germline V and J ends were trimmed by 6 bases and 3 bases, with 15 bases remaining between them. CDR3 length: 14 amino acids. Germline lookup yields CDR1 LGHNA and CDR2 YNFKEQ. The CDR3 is CASSPLGRLYEQYF. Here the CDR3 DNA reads TGTGCCAGCAGTCCGCTCGGCCGCCTCTACGAGCAGTACTTC.

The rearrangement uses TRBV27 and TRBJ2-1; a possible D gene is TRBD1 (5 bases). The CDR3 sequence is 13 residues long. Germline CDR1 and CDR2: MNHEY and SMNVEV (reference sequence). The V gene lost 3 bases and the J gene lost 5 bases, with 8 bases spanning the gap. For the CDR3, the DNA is TGTGCCAGCAGTTTCAACAGGAACAATGAGCAGTTCTTC. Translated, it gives CASSFNRNNEQFF.

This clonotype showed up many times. CDR3 amino acids: CASSITSGGPSLEQFF. The CDR3 DNA sequence: TGCGCCAGCAGCATAACTAGCGGGGGGCCCTCTCTTGAGCAGTTCTTC. V and J are TRBV5-1 and TRBJ2-1; 12 bases agree with TRBD2. This CDR3 spans 16 amino acids. V was pared by 4 bases and J by 9 bases, with 11 bases of the junction left unmatched. Germline V gene sequence: CDR1 SGHRS, CDR2 YFSETQ.

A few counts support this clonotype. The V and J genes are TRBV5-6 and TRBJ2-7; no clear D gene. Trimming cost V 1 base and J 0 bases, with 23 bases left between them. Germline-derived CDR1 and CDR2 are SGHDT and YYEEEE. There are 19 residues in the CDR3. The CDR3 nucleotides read TGTGCCAGCAGCTTGTGGTTGAAGTTAGACGCCTCGAGCTCCTACGAGCAGTACGTC. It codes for CASSLWLKLDASSSYEQYV.

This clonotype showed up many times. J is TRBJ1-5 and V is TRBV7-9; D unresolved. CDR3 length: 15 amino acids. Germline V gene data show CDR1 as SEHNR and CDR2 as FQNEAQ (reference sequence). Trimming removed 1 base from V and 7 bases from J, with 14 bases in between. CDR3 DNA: TGTGCCAGCAGCTTAGGGGATGGCATCGGCCAGCCCCAGCATTTT. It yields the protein CASSLGDGIGQPQHF.

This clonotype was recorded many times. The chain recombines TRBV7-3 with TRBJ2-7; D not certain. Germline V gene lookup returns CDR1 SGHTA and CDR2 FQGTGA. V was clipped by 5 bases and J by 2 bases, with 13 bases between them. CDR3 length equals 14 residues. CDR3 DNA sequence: TGTGCCAGCAGCGAGACAAACGGTCCCTACGAGCAGTACTTC. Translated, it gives CASSETNGPYEQYF.

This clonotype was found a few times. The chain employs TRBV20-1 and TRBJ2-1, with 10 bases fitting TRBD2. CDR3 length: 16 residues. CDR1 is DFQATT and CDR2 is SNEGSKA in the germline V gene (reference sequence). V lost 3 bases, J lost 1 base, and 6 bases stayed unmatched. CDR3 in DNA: TGCAGTGCTAGTGACACTAGCGGGGAGTCCTACAATGAGCAGTTCTTC. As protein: CSASDTSGESYNEQFF.

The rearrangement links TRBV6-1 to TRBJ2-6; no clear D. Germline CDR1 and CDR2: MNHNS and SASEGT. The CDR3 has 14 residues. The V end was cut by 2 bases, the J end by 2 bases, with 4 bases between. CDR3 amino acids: CASSELAGANVLTF. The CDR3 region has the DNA TGTGCCAGCAGTGAACTAGCTGGGGCCAACGTCCTGACTTTC.

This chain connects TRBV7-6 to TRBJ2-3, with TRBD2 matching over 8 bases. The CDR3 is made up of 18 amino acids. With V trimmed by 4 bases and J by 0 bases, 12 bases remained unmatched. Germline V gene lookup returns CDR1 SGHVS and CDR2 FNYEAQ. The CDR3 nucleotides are TGTGCCAGCAGCTCCCCGGGAGCGGGGGTAGCTAGCACAGATACGCAGTATTTT. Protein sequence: CASSSPGAGVASTDTQYF.

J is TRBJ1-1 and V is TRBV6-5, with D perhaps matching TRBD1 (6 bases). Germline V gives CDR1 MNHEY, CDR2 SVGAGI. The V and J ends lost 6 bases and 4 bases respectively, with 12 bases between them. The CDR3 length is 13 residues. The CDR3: CASRKGGSTEAFF. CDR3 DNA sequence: TGTGCCAGCAGAAAGGGGGGGAGCACTGAAGCTTTCTTT.

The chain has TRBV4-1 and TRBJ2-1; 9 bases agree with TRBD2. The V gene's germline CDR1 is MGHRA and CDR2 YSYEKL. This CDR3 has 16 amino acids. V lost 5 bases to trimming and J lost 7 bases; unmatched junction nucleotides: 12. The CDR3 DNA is TGCGCCAGCAGCACCAGACTAGCGGTCCCCGGGAATGAGCAGTTCTTC. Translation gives CASSTRLAVPGNEQFF.

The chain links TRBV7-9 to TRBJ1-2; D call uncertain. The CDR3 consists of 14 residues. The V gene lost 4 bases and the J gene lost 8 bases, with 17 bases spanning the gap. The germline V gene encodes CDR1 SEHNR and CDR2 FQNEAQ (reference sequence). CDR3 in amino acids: CASSSEISDTGYTF. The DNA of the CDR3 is TGTGCCAGCAGCTCAGAGATATCGGATACCGGCTACACCTTC.